This T cell receptor (beta chain) originates from a study of cytomegalovirus exposure and HLA in healthy donors. The germline CDR1 and CDR2 sequences are SGHNT and YENEEA. The CDR3 runs 16 residues. The V and J ends lost 1 base and 5 bases, in that order; junction bases with no gene match: 5. The PCR contained 60 Vbeta and 13 Jbeta primers. Assay used: immunoSEQ multiplex PCR; TCRdb lists only in-frame clones, some missing. The data contain 200,000 to 250,000 clones, around 80% of them singletons. The chain employs TRBV11-3 and TRBJ2-2; TRBD2 agrees at 9 bases. The source of this sequence is a middle-aged woman in good health and CMV-seropositive. Sequencing used PBMCs. DNA for the CDR3: TGTGCCAGCAGCTTAGGTAGCGGGGGCGCTACCGGGGAGCTGTTTTTT. Encoded protein: CASSLGSGGATGELFF.